One sample yielded the 2 T cell receptor beta chains listed below, sequenced in a study of T cells in Graves' hyperthyroidism and ophthalmopathy. Using RNA transcripts as the source, TCR beta CDR3 regions were amplified. First-round RT-PCR targeting the TCR CDR3 was performed with the HTBI primer set. In TCRdb, the multiplex PCR reads were re-called with MiXCR into one record per CDR3 protein. The sample carries 600,000 or so distinct CDR3 sequences, around 13% recorded once. Material: blood. Every receptor here comes from a woman aged 45-65 years with Graves' ophthalmopathy.

This clonotype was detected only a few times. This sequence joins TRBV30 and TRBJ1-2; 9 nucleotides match TRBD1. This CDR3 has 14 residues. The junction had 7 bases not matched to a gene; V was cut back by 8 bases and J by 0 bases. The germline CDR1 and CDR2 sequences are GTSNPN and SVGIG (reference sequence). Written as DNA, the CDR3 is TGTGCCAGGGACAGGGATGGGGCTAACTATGGCTACACCTTC. The encoded protein is CARDRDGANYGYTF.

In this sample, this clonotype turned up many times. The chain has TRBV24-1 and TRBJ2-1; 9 positions match TRBD2. The CDR3 loop spans 18 amino acids. Germline V gene sequence: CDR1 KGHDR, CDR2 SFDVKD. With V trimmed by 6 bases and J by 0 bases, 11 bases remained unmatched. The CDR3 sequence is CATSPSGIQNPSYNEQFF. CDR3 nucleotides: TGTGCCACCAGTCCTAGCGGGATACAAAATCCCTCCTACAATGAGCAGTTCTTC.